This entry lists 10 T cell receptor beta chains sequenced from one sample in a study of blood T cell repertoires in COVID-19. The protocol was immunoSEQ multiplex PCR, while the TCRdb copy is restricted to in-frame clones and leaves out a portion. Of around 130,000 clones in the sample, around nine tenths were seen once. Sequenced material: PBMCs or T cells enriched from blood (not recorded which). The source is a woman in her forties or fifties who had recovered from COVID-19.

The gene calls are TRBV15 and TRBJ1-1, with a tentative D call TRBD1 (6 bases). CDR1 LNHNV and CDR2 YYDKDF come from the germline V gene (reference sequence). The CDR3 is 14 amino acids. V lost 5 bases, J lost 1 base, and 11 bases lay in between. This CDR3 reads CATSLRQENTEAFF. DNA of the CDR3: TGTGCCACCAGCCTTCGACAGGAGAACACTGAAGCTTTCTTT.

The V and J genes are TRBV9 and TRBJ1-6, with 11 bases that match TRBD1. The CDR3 extends over 17 amino acids. The V and J ends lost 4 bases and 6 bases, in that order; junction bases with no gene match: 9. Germline loops: CDR1 SGDLS, CDR2 YYNGEE. The CDR3 loop reads CASSPRVGTGGNSPLHF. The CDR3 DNA follows: TGTGCCAGCAGCCCGCGGGTTGGGACAGGGGGTAATTCACCCCTCCACTTT.

This clone appeared once. The V and J genes are TRBV18 and TRBJ2-5; D is unclear. This CDR3 is built from 11 residues. Germline values: CDR1 KGHSH, CDR2 LQKENI. The V gene lost 4 bases and the J gene lost 3 bases, with 3 bases spanning the gap. CDR3 DNA: TGTGCCAGCTCACTCGAAGAGACCCAGTACTTC. This codes for CASSLEETQYF.

The J gene is TRBJ1-1, the V gene TRBV18; TRBD1 matches 8 bases. With V trimmed by 3 bases and J by 8 bases, 5 bases remained unmatched. The CDR3 length is 13 residues. Per the germline V gene, CDR1 is KGHSH and CDR2 is LQKENI. This chain's CDR3 is CASSPGTGREAFF. Here the CDR3 DNA reads TGTGCCAGCTCACCTGGGACAGGAAGAGAAGCTTTCTTT.

Only a few counts were recorded for this clone. DNA of the CDR3: TGTGCCAGCAGCCCGGTCGTCGCAGGGAAAGGCGAGCAGTACTTC. Its protein product is CASSPVVAGKGEQYF. The V gene is TRBV7-6, the J gene TRBJ2-7, with D perhaps matching TRBD1 (5 bases). Trimming removed 5 bases at V and 6 bases at J, with 20 bases between. This CDR3 has 15 residues. Germline V lookup: CDR1 SGHVS, CDR2 FNYEAQ.

The DNA of the CDR3 is TGTGCCATCAGCGTCGGACAGGGTGAGGAGACCCAGTACTTC. This codes for CAISVGQGEETQYF. V and J are TRBV10-3 and TRBJ2-5; 8 bases map to TRBD1. The CDR3 contains 14 residues. Trimming cost V 6 bases and J 5 bases; bases outside gene matches: 8. CDR1 is ENHRY and CDR2 is SYGVKD in the germline V gene.

The chain joins TRBV19 to TRBJ2-5, with D perhaps TRBD2 (5 bases). The germline V gene encodes CDR1 LNHDA and CDR2 SQIVND (reference sequence). Trimming removed 3 bases at V and 5 bases at J, with 10 bases between. The CDR3 consists of 13 residues. The CDR3 is CASSISGKETQYF. CDR3 DNA: TGTGCCAGTAGTATCTCGGGGAAGGAGACCCAGTACTTC.

The chain couples TRBV9 to TRBJ1-6; a possible D gene is TRBD1 (5 bases). This CDR3 region has 15 residues. V was cut by 0 bases and J by 9 bases, with 13 bases left in between. CDR1 and CDR2 from the germline V gene are SGDLS and YYNGEE. The CDR3 here is CASSVVGGGGSPLHF. In DNA form, the CDR3 reads TGTGCCAGCAGCGTAGTTGGGGGAGGCGGTTCACCCCTCCACTTT.

The rearrangement uses TRBV7-2 and TRBJ1-2, with no clear D. V was clipped by 0 bases and J by 5 bases, with 16 bases between them. This CDR3 contains 16 residues. Germline CDR1 SGHTA, CDR2 FQGNSA. This CDR3 reads CASSLARGVAEYGYTF. CDR3 DNA sequence: TGTGCCAGCAGCTTAGCACGCGGGGTGGCAGAGTATGGCTACACCTTC.

This rearrangement joins TRBV13 to TRBJ2-3; 14 bases match TRBD2. The CDR3 consists of 20 residues. Trimming cost V 5 bases and J 4 bases; bases outside gene matches: 17. The V gene's germline CDR1 is PRHDT and CDR2 FYEKMQ (reference sequence). CDR3 in DNA: TGTGCCAGCAGCGGCACCCTGGGACTAGCGGGAGATCCTGACTCAGATACGCAGTATTTT. This sequence encodes CASSGTLGLAGDPDSDTQYF.